The entry that follows covers one TCR beta chain sequence. Naive CD8 cells lacked CD45RO and underwent positive selection for CCR7, leaving out terminally differentiated effector memory CD45RA+ cells. This specimen belongs to a study of shared clonotypes between healthy human individuals. CDR1 is LNHDA, CDR2 SQIVND, per germline (reference sequence). Trimming took 5 bases from V and 9 from J, leaving 23 bases between them. This CDR3 spans 15 amino acids. Libraries were prepared by immunoSEQ multiplex PCR; TCRdb keeps only in-frame clonotypes and omits some of them. The sample records a few hundred thousand clones, roughly 95% being singletons.

The clonotype was recovered from a woman in her twenties or thirties in good health. This rearrangement joins TRBV19 to TRBJ2-7; D not certain. The sample taken for sequencing was naive CD8+ T cells sorted from blood. CDR3 amino acids: CASSLTAVPTSRQYF. The CDR3 nucleotides are TGTGCCAGTAGTCTAACGGCAGTACCTACGAGTCGGCAGTACTTC.